This entry features one T cell receptor (beta chain) sequence. This clone's antigen is unknown. The record has no base qualities; no much larger clone is one base away. TCRbeta CDR3 regions were amplified from genomic DNA using the immunoSEQ Assay, a bias-controlled multiplex PCR. The paper's processing steps were these. The number of nucleated cells in each sample was estimated from the amplification of reference gene primers within the assay. Sequence reads were collapsed and filtered to measure the absolute abundance of every unique TCRbeta CDR3 rearrangement. For each sample, productive Simpson clonality was calculated by taking the square root of Simpson's diversity index across productive rearrangements. TCRdb retrieved this table from immuneACCESS and kept in-frame rearrangements only. Not all clones are present; in checked studies, unresolved V genes account for under half, and no reason is known for the remainder. V and J calls and clone size come straight from that table; D and trimming were deduced from the DNA. Counted in this sample were about 33,000 clones; approximately 85% of them appeared once. The ten most abundant clones make up around 7% of the sample.

V lost 6 bases and J lost 1 base, and the count of bases not matched to a germline gene is 7. The CDR3 spans 16 residues, from the cysteine through the phenylalanine. This entry keeps only the CDR3 DNA: 48 bases, framed from base 1. Looking up the germline V gene (reference sequence) yields CDR1 LGHDT and CDR2 YNNKEL. The record originates from a study of blood T cell repertoires in COVID-19 (dated by TCRdb to between 2020 and 2021). Background on the whole study: Collaborator samples came from the United States, Italy and Spain and covered acute and convalescent phases of COVID-19. The material from the prospective study consisted of cDNA or gDNA derived from T cells, B-cell-depleted T cells, or PBMCs. Subjects who had been exposed to COVID-19, were actively infected with it, or had recovered from it provided the deeply sampled blood TCRbeta repertoires that made up the dataset. The repertoires were released in a freely available public database meant as a resource for research on the immune response to SARS-CoV-2. The samples were drawn from two sources: the first 160 participants of the ongoing ImmuneRACE study, and 1,000 to 1,500 subjects contributed by 6 global collaborators. Nearly every sample came with metadata listing a de-identified subject ID, COVID-19 status, age in years and sex. Where HLA class I and class II types were available, the types were taken from metadata supplied by the sample provider, not from assay-based typing. The paper as a whole reports these results and caveats: How much clinical and demographic metadata was included differed by source and by participant, and the metadata was provided uncurated.

Collaborating institutions collected whole blood in K2EDTA tubes following their own protocols. For TCRbeta analysis, collaborators shipped samples in one of three forms: frozen whole blood, isolated PBMCs, or DNA extracted from either of those sample types. Sequencing was carried out using peripheral blood. The sequence was collected from a human donor in a cohort sampled during active COVID-19. The sequence joins TRBV3-1 (or the pseudogene TRBV3-2) to TRBJ2-7; 12 nucleotides in the junction match TRBD2. This receptor carries the CDR3 CASSLGTSGLSYEQYF. The DNA sequence is TGTGCCAGCAGTTTAGGGACTAGCGGGTTATCCTACGAGCAGTACTTC.